This TCR beta chain was sequenced during a study of T cell changes during pregnancy in multiple sclerosis. CDR3 length equals 16 residues. V shed 4 bases and J shed 0 bases, with 15 bases lying between them. CDR1 is SGHRS and CDR2 is YFSETQ in the germline V gene. The assay was immunoSEQ multiplex PCR, and TCRdb's table has in-frame clones only and misses some. The sample yields about 69,000 clones, about 88% seen once. The V gene is TRBV5-1, the J gene TRBJ2-3; no clear D. The origin of this receptor is a female donor with multiple sclerosis, enrolled in a pregnancy study. The starting material was peripheral blood, obtained before pregnancy. DNA of the CDR3: TGCGCCAGCAGCCACGATCAGTTGACTAGCACAGATACGCAGTATTTT. It encodes CASSHDQLTSTDTQYF. Filled out from reference TRBV5-1 and TRBJ2-3, the complete variable domain reads KAGVTQTPRYLIKTRGQQVTLSCSPISGHRSVSWYQQTPGQGLQFLFEYFSETQRNKGNFPGRFSGRQFSNSRSEMNVSTLELGDSALYLCASSHDQLTSTDTQYFGPGTRLTVL.